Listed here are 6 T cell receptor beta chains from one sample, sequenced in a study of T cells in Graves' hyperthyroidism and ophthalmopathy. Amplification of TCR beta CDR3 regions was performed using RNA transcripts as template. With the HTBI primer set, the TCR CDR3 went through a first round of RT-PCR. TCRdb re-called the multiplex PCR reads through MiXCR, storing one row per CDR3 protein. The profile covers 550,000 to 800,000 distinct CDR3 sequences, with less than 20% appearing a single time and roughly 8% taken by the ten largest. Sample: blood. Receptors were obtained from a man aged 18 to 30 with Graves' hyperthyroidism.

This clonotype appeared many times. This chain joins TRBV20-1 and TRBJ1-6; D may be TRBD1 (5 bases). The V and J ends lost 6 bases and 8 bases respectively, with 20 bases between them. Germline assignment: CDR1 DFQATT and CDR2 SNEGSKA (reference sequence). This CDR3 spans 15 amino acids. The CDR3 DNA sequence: TGCAGTGCGCACGGACTGGGGGGTTGGGATTCACCCCTCCACTTT. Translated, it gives CSAHGLGGWDSPLHF.

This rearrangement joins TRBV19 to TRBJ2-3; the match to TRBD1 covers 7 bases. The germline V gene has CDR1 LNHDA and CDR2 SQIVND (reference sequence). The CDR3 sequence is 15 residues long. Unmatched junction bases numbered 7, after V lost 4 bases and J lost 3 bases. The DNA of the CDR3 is TGTGCCAGTAGTAACCGGGACAGCCGGACAGATACGCAGTATTTT. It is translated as CASSNRDSRTDTQYF.

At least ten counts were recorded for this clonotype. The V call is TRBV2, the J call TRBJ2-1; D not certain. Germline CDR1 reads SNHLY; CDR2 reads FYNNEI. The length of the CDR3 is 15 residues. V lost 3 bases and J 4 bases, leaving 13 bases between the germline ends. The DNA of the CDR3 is TGTGCCAGCAGTGAGTTGGGTGGTACGTACAATGAGCAGTTCTTC. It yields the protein CASSELGGTYNEQFF. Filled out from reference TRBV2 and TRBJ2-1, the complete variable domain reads EPEVTQTPSHQVTQMGQEVILRCVPISNHLYFYWYRQILGQKVEFLVSFYNNEISEKSEIFDDQFSVERPDGSNFTLKIRSTKLEDSAMYFCASSELGGTYNEQFFGPGTRLTVL.

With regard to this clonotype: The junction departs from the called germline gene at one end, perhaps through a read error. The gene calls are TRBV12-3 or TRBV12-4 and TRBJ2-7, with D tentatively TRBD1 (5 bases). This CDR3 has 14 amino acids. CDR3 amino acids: CASTVGARAYERYF. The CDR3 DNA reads TGTGCCAGCACCGTTGGGGCAAGGGCCTACGAGCGGTACTTC.

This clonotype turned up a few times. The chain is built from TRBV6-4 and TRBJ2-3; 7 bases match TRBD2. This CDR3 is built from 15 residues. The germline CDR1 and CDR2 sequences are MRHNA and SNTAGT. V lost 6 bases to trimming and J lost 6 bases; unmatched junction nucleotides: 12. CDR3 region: CASSLTGTTADTQYF. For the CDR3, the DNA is TGTGCCAGCAGCCTCACCGGGACTACGGCTGATACGCAGTATTTT.

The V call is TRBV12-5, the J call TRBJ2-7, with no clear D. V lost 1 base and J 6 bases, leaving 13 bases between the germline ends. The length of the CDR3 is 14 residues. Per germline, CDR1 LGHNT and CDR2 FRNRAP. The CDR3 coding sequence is TGTGCTAGTGGTTTGGGGTTCGGAAGGCGCGAGCAGTACTTC. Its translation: CASGLGFGRREQYF.